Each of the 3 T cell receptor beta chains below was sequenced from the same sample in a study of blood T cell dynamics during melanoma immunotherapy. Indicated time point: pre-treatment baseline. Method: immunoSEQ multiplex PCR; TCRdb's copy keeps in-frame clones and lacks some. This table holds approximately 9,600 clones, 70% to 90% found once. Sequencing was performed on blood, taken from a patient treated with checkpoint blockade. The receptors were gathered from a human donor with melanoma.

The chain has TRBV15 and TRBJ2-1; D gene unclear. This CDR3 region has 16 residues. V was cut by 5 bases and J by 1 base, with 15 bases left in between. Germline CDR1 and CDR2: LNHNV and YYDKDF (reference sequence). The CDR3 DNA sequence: TGTGCCACCAGCGGTGGTTGGTCTGGTTCCTACAATGAGCAGTTCTTC. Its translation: CATSGGWSGSYNEQFF.

The CDR3 spells CASSLTRGFETQYF. The CDR3 DNA is TGTGCCAGCAGCTTAACCAGGGGGTTTGAGACCCAGTACTTC. This rearrangement joins TRBV7-2 to TRBJ2-5, with 7 bases fitting TRBD1. Germline values: CDR1 SGHTA, CDR2 FQGNSA. V lost 2 bases, J lost 5 bases, and 5 bases stayed unmatched. The CDR3 consists of 14 residues. The full variable domain, in which reference TRBV7-2 and TRBJ2-5 provide the parts outside the CDR3, is GAGVSQSPSNKVTEKGKDVELRCDPISGHTALYWYRQSLGQGLEFLIYFQGNSAPDKSGLPSDRFSAERTGGSVSTLTIQRTQQEDSAVYLCASSLTRGFETQYFGPGTRLLVL.

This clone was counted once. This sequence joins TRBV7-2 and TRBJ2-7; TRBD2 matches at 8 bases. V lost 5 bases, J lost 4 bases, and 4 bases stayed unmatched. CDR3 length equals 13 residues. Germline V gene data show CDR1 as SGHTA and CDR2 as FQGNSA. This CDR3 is CASSPSGSYEQYF. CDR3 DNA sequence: TGTGCCAGCAGCCCGAGCGGGAGTTACGAGCAGTACTTC.